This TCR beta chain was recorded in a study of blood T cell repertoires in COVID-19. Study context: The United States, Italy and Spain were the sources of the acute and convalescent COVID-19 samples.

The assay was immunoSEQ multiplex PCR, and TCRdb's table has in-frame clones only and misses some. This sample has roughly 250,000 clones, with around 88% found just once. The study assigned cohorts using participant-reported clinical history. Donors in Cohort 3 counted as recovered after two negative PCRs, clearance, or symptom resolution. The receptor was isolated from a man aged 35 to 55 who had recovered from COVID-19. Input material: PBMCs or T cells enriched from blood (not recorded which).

CDR3 sequence reads: CASSQEGRQGLGEQYF. The CDR3, as DNA: TGTGCCAGCAGCCAAGAGGGAAGACAGGGCTTGGGGGAGCAGTACTTC. The rearrangement links TRBV4-2 to TRBJ2-7; the match to TRBD1 covers 7 bases. Per germline, CDR1 LGHNA and CDR2 YNFKEQ. This CDR3 has 16 residues. The V and J ends lost 0 bases and 7 bases, in that order; junction bases with no gene match: 12.